The T cell receptor (beta chain) under discussion was sequenced for a study of OX40 agonist ivuxolimab in advanced cancers. In this sample, this clone turned up once. The germline V gene has CDR1 SGHDN and CDR2 FVKESK. The CDR3 is 21 residues long. Deletions cut 0 bases from V and 0 bases from J, with 26 bases between. Sequencing was performed with immunoSEQ multiplex PCR; in TCRdb, only in-frame clones are kept and a portion is missing. This table has 68,000 or so clones, around 93% appearing once. The sequence was obtained from an adult with an advanced solid tumor such as melanoma, head and neck, liver or kidney cancer. The source material was CD4+ or CD8+ T cells sorted from blood, sampled in a trial of the OX40 agonist ivuxolimab. The chain employs TRBV14 and TRBJ1-1, with a tentative D call TRBD1 (6 bases). CDR3 sequence reads: CASSQDPTGTSIWGMNTEAFF. DNA of the CDR3: TGTGCCAGCAGCCAAGATCCTACAGGGACCTCTATATGGGGGATGAACACTGAAGCTTTCTTT. Complete variable domain (other parts from reference TRBV14 and TRBJ1-1): EAGVTQFPSHSVIEKGQTVTLRCDPISGHDNLYWYRRVMGKEIKFLLHFVKESKQDESGMPNNRFLAERTGGTYSTLKVQPAELEDSGVYFCASSQDPTGTSIWGMNTEAFFGQGTRLTVV.